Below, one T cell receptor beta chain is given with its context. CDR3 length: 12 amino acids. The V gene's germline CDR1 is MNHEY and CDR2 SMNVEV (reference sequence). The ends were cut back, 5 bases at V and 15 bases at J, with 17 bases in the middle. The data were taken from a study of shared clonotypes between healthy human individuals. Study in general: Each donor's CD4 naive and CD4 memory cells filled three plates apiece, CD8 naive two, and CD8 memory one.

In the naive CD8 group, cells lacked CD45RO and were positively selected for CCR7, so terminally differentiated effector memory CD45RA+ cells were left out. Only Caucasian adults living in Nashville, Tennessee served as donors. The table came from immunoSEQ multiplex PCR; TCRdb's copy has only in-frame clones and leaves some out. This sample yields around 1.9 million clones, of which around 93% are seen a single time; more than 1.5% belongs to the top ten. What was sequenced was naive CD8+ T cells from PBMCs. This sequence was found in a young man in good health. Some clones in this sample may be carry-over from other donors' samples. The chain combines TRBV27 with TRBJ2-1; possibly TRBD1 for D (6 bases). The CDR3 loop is CASSPTWGPLFF. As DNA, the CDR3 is TGTGCCAGCAGTCCCACTTGGGGGCCACTGTTCTTC.